Shown below are 17 T cell receptor beta chains from a single sample sequenced in a study of blood T cell repertoires in COVID-19 (dated by TCRdb to about 2020). The library was built by means of the immunoSEQ multiplex PCR assay. Entries here come from immuneACCESS through TCRdb and include only in-frame sequences with V and J called. Some clones fail to appear in such tables; in the studies checked, an unresolved V gene covers under half of the shortfall, and the cause of the remainder is unknown. The sample yields 250,000 to 350,000 clones; roughly 85% were counted once. 4.3% of the sample rests with the top ten. The material sequenced was PBMCs or T cells enriched from blood (not recorded which). The receptor set was obtained from a woman between 25 and 40 years old who had recovered from COVID-19.

The rearrangement joins TRBV29-1 to TRBJ1-1, with D perhaps matching TRBD1 (6 bases). Trimming removed 7 bases at V and 4 bases at J, with 13 bases between. This CDR3 is 12 amino acids long. The germline V gene has CDR1 SQVTM and CDR2 ANQGSEA. In DNA, the CDR3 is TGCAGCGCGTACAGGGTTGGCACTGAAGCTTTCTTT. It is translated as CSAYRVGTEAFF.

This clone has only a few counts. The genes are TRBV27 and TRBJ1-3, with D tentatively TRBD1 (6 bases). Germline-derived CDR1 and CDR2 are MNHEY and SMNVEV (reference sequence). This CDR3 region has 14 residues. Trimming took 6 bases from V and 0 from J, leaving 9 bases between them. CDR3 sequence reads: CASRRGSSGNTIYF. The CDR3 region has the DNA TGTGCCAGCAGGAGGGGGTCCTCTGGAAACACCATATATTTT.

The chain carries TRBV12-2 and TRBJ2-3; the table names TRBD2, a call not compared with the DNA. TRBV12-2 is labeled a pseudogene. The CDR3 loop spans 10 amino acids. Here the CDR3 reads CALNTDTQYF. The CDR3, as DNA: TGTGCACTAAATACAGATACGCAGTATTTT.

V gene TRBV4-1 combines with J gene TRBJ1-1, with TRBD1 matching over 7 bases. Trimming removed 5 bases from V and 5 bases from J; junction bases left unmatched: 11. The CDR3 consists of 15 residues. Germline CDR1 reads MGHRA; CDR2 reads YSYEKL. CDR3 DNA: TGCGCCAGCAGCTACACAGGGGCGGGGAGGACTGAAGCTTTCTTT. This translates into CASSYTGAGRTEAFF.

The rearrangement links TRBV27 to TRBJ1-4, with D perhaps matching TRBD1 (5 bases). The V end lost 0 bases, the J end lost 0 bases, and 8 bases lay between the germline ends. The CDR3 is 16 amino acids. The germline V gene has CDR1 MNHEY and CDR2 SMNVEV (reference sequence). CDR3 coding DNA: TGTGCCAGCAGTTTATCTCGGGGGGCAACTAATGAAAAACTGTTTTTT. Amino acids: CASSLSRGATNEKLFF.

This clone was picked up one time. V and J are TRBV30 and TRBJ2-1; TRBD1 matches at 8 bases. V shed 7 bases, J shed 6 bases, and the junction held 14 bases outside the gene matches. Germline lookup yields CDR1 GTSNPN and CDR2 SVGIG (reference sequence). There are 15 residues in the CDR3. Here the CDR3 DNA reads TGTGCCTCTACAAGGACAGGGAAGGGACCCAATGAGCAGTTCTTC. Translating gives CASTRTGKGPNEQFF. Variable domain in full (rest from reference TRBV30 and TRBJ2-1): SQTIHQWPATLVQPVGSPLSLECTVEGTSNPNLYWYRQAAGRGLQLLFYSVGIGQISSEVPQNLSASRPQDRQFILSSKKLLLSDSGFYLCASTRTGKGPNEQFFGPGTRLTVL.

This clone was counted once. The V call is TRBV25-1, the J call TRBJ2-5, with D perhaps TRBD2 (5 bases). The CDR3 is 15 amino acids. CDR1 and CDR2 from the germline V gene are MGHDK and SYGVNS. V was shortened by 2 bases and J by 8 bases, with 18 bases between the two germline ends. The CDR3 here is CASSELSLARETQYF. CDR3 in DNA: TGTGCCAGCAGTGAACTTAGCCTTGCCCGGGAAACCCAGTACTTC.

As for this clone: One end of the junction is discordant with germline, which a read error may explain. V usage is TRBV15 and J usage is TRBJ1-4; 10 nucleotides line up with TRBD1. The CDR3 contains 17 residues. Germline V gene sequence: CDR1 LNHNV, CDR2 YYDKDF (reference sequence). CDR3 nucleotide sequence: TGTGCCACCAGTAGAGACAGGGGGCCCAAGGGAGGCGAAAAACTGTTTTTT. Amino acids: CATSRDRGPKGGEKLFF. Based on the CDR3 plus reference TRBV15 and TRBJ1-4, the full variable domain is DAMVIQNPRYQVTQFGKPVTLSCSQTLNHNVMYWYQQKSSQAPKLLFHYYDKDFNNEADTPDNFQSRRPNTSFCFLDIRSPGLGDTAMYLCATSRDRGPKGGEKLFFGSGTQLSVL.

This rearrangement joins TRBV4-1 to TRBJ2-5; 15 bases map to TRBD2. Per the germline V gene, CDR1 is MGHRA and CDR2 is YSYEKL. Trimming at V came to 0 bases and at J to 4 bases, leaving 3 bases not matched to a gene. CDR3 size: 17 residues. Here the CDR3 DNA reads TGCGCCAGCAGCCAAGATGGACTAGCGGGGGGGCGAGAGACCCAGTACTTC. Its translation is CASSQDGLAGGRETQYF.

This chain connects TRBV28 to TRBJ1-5, with 7 bases matching TRBD1. Germline V lookup: CDR1 MDHEN, CDR2 SYDVKM. The V segment lost 4 bases and the J segment 4 bases; nucleotides outside the gene matches: 7. This CDR3 contains 15 residues. CDR3 DNA: TGTGCCAGCAGTTCCCCGGAACAGGGGAATCAGCCCCAGCATTTT. Translating it yields CASSSPEQGNQPQHF.

This clone was counted only a few times. CDR3 bases: TGTGCCAGCAGCCCATCTAGCGGGGGGGCCTCCGAGCAGTACTTC. It translates to CASSPSSGGASEQYF. This sequence joins TRBV7-9 and TRBJ2-7, with 12 bases identical to TRBD2. Trimming took 5 bases from V and 6 from J; bases not matched to a gene: 8. Germline assignment: CDR1 SEHNR and CDR2 FQNEAQ (reference sequence). The CDR3 is made up of 15 amino acids.

The V gene is TRBV4-2, the J gene TRBJ2-5; 10 bases map to TRBD2. V trimming: 1 base; J trimming: 4 bases; junction bases outside the gene matches: 12. CDR1 LGHNA and CDR2 YNFKEQ come from the germline V gene. The CDR3 loop spans 18 amino acids. The CDR3 loop reads CASSQASPGTSEGETQYF. The CDR3 nucleotides are TGTGCCAGCAGCCAAGCCTCACCCGGGACTAGCGAGGGAGAGACCCAGTACTTC.

J is TRBJ2-4 and V is TRBV7-9; D might be TRBD2 (5 bases). Per germline, CDR1 SEHNR and CDR2 FQNEAQ (reference sequence). The CDR3 covers 14 residues. Trimming pared 1 base from V and 6 bases from J, leaving 10 bases between. DNA for the CDR3: TGTGCCAGCAGCTTAGACGGGGTGGGAAACATTCAGTACTTC. Translated, it gives CASSLDGVGNIQYF.

This clone occurred once. The chain recombines TRBV3-1 (or the pseudogene TRBV3-2) with TRBJ2-7; possibly TRBD1 for D (6 bases). The germline V gene has CDR1 LGHDT and CDR2 YNNKEL (reference sequence). The CDR3 is 15 residues long. Trimming pared 4 bases from V and 3 bases from J, leaving 16 bases between. The CDR3 DNA reads as TGTGCCAGCAGCCCACAGGGCCTCTCAAGCTACGAGCAGTACTTC. Translated: CASSPQGLSSYEQYF.

The CDR3 loop is CATSAEMGRSGPSSSYNEQFF. Here the CDR3 DNA reads TGTGCCACCAGTGCTGAGATGGGACGGAGCGGGCCCTCTAGCTCCTACAATGAGCAGTTCTTC. The genes are TRBV24-1 and TRBJ2-1, with D maybe TRBD2 (6 bases). Germline CDR1 KGHDR, CDR2 SFDVKD. The germline V and J ends were trimmed by 5 bases and 0 bases, with 28 bases remaining between them. This CDR3 spans 21 amino acids.

V is TRBV10-2 and J is TRBJ1-2; 10 bases are shared with TRBD1. The germline gives CDR1 WSHSY, CDR2 SAAADI. The CDR3 sequence is 16 residues long. V lost 0 bases, J lost 5 bases, and 6 bases stayed unmatched. CDR3 sequence (DNA): TGCGCCAGCAGTGAGTCCAGACAGGGGGCATTGTATGGCTACACCTTC. Amino acid sequence: CASSESRQGALYGYTF.

The rearrangement uses TRBV28 and TRBJ1-5; no firm D call. V lost 3 bases, J lost 5 bases, and 8 bases lay in between. Germline V gene lookup returns CDR1 MDHEN and CDR2 SYDVKM. The CDR3 extends over 13 amino acids. The DNA for the CDR3 is TGTGCCAGCAGTTTGTTCGGTTATCAGCCCCAGCATTTT. Amino acids: CASSLFGYQPQHF.